A single sample is the source of the 27 T cell receptor beta chains below, sequenced in a study of PD-1 blockade in classical Hodgkin lymphoma. Repertoires were generated with immunoSEQ multiplex PCR, while TCRdb's copy carries only in-frame clones and drops some. The profile shows 23,000 or so clones, 80% to 90% of them singletons. Time point meaning: newly diagnosed, previously untreated cHL patient sample. Magnetic negative selection of thawed PBMCs yielded the CD8+ T cells. The material sequenced was CD8+ T cells from blood. The origin of the receptors is a human donor with classical Hodgkin lymphoma.

This clone was seen a single time. This sequence joins TRBV14 and TRBJ2-5; possibly TRBD1 for D (5 bases). Trimming stripped 1 base from V and 5 bases from J, with 11 bases between. CDR1 is SGHDN and CDR2 is FVKESK in the germline V gene. The CDR3 is 14 amino acids. The CDR3 DNA sequence: TGTGCCAGCAGCCAAGCTCAGGGCGGTGAGACCCAGTACTTC. Its translation is CASSQAQGGETQYF.

The chain joins TRBV2 to TRBJ1-5; 7 positions agree with TRBD1. Trimming removed 4 bases from V and 5 bases from J; junction bases left unmatched: 11. The germline V gene has CDR1 SNHLY and CDR2 FYNNEI. The CDR3 sequence is 16 residues long. CDR3 amino acids: CASSVSDDRADQPQHF. CDR3 nucleotide sequence: TGTGCCAGCAGTGTTAGCGACGACAGGGCGGATCAGCCCCAGCATTTT.

The gene calls are TRBV5-8 and TRBJ1-5, with D possibly being TRBD1 (5 bases). Germline V lookup: CDR1 SGHTS, CDR2 YDEGEE. The CDR3 is made up of 15 amino acids. Trimming shortened V by 1 base and J by 0 bases, and 8 bases separated the two germline ends. CDR3 in amino acids: CASSLWGDSNQPQHF. The CDR3 DNA is TGTGCCAGCAGCTTGTGGGGGGATAGCAATCAGCCCCAGCATTTT.

The chain recombines TRBV28 with TRBJ2-1; D gene unclear. This CDR3 contains 12 residues. V was shortened by 2 bases and J by 7 bases, with 6 bases between the two germline ends. In germline, CDR1 is MDHEN, CDR2 SYDVKM. The CDR3 region is CASSLRRNEQFF. The CDR3 DNA reads TGTGCCAGCAGTTTACGGAGAAATGAGCAGTTCTTC.

The genes are TRBV7-9 and TRBJ2-1, with D maybe TRBD2 (5 bases). Trimming took 5 bases from V and 6 from J, leaving 11 bases between them. The CDR3 length is 13 residues. Germline CDR1 reads SEHNR; CDR2 reads FQNEAQ (reference sequence). The CDR3 DNA reads TGTGCCAGCAGCCCTCGGGCGGGCAATGAGCAGTTCTTC. Its translation: CASSPRAGNEQFF.

CDR3 DNA: TGCGCCAGCAGCCAAGATCAAGTGGCGGGGGGGAGGTACAATGAGCAGTTCTTC. It specifies CASSQDQVAGGRYNEQFF. The V and J genes are TRBV4-3 and TRBJ2-1; TRBD2 aligns across 9 bases. Trimming took 0 bases from V and 4 from J; bases not matched to a gene: 10. The CDR3 has 18 amino acids. Germline V CDR1 and CDR2: LGHNA, YSLEER.

This sequence joins TRBV7-9 and TRBJ1-1; TRBD1 matches at 7 bases. V was pared by 6 bases and J by 3 bases, with 10 bases of the junction left unmatched. CDR3 length equals 15 residues. In germline, CDR1 is SEHNR, CDR2 FQNEAQ (reference sequence). CDR3 region: CASSSPGTAYTEAFF. For the CDR3, the DNA is TGTGCCAGCAGTTCCCCCGGGACAGCTTACACTGAAGCTTTCTTT.

V gene TRBV10-3 combines with J gene TRBJ1-2; 9 bases line up with TRBD1. Per germline, CDR1 ENHRY and CDR2 SYGVKD. The CDR3 contains 15 residues. V lost 2 bases to trimming and J lost 4 bases; unmatched junction nucleotides: 5. CDR3 sequence (DNA): TGTGCCATCAGTGAGGGGACAGGGACAACCTATGGCTACACCTTC. Amino acid sequence: CAISEGTGTTYGYTF.

In its sample, this clone was seen once. This chain uses TRBV6-6 with TRBJ1-5; no firm D call. V dropped 4 bases and J dropped 0 bases, with 10 bases sitting between them. This CDR3 has 15 residues. CDR1 and CDR2 (germline): MNHNY, SVGAGI (reference sequence). The DNA of the CDR3 is TGTGCCAGCAGTTCTCGACACGATAGCAATCAGCCCCAGCATTTT. As protein: CASSSRHDSNQPQHF.

The V call is TRBV18, the J call TRBJ2-1, with 11 nucleotides matching TRBD1. The CDR3 has 15 amino acids. J lost 8 bases, V lost 3 bases, and 6 bases had no gene match. CDR1 and CDR2 (germline): KGHSH, LQKENI. CDR3 amino acids: CASSPLDRGRDEQFF. In DNA form, the CDR3 reads TGTGCCAGCTCACCTTTGGACAGGGGGCGGGATGAGCAGTTCTTC.

This chain uses TRBV19 with TRBJ2-2, with D possibly TRBD1 on 5 matching bases. V dropped 6 bases and J dropped 8 bases, with 19 bases sitting between them. The CDR3 covers 15 residues. The germline gives CDR1 LNHDA, CDR2 SQIVND (reference sequence). The CDR3 reads CASSPPGKGSGELFF. In DNA form, the CDR3 reads TGTGCCAGTAGCCCCCCGGGTAAGGGGTCGGGGGAGCTGTTTTTT.

This chain uses TRBV2 with TRBJ2-7; D possibly matches TRBD1 or TRBD2 (6 bases each). Trimming cost V 1 base and J 2 bases, with 9 bases left between them. The CDR3 runs 14 residues. Germline V gene sequence: CDR1 SNHLY, CDR2 FYNNEI. CDR3 in amino acids: CASSEDGGPYEQYF. Here the CDR3 DNA reads TGTGCCAGCAGTGAAGATGGGGGGCCCTACGAGCAGTACTTC.

The genes are TRBV27 and TRBJ1-2; 8 bases are a match to TRBD1. Trimming at V came to 5 bases and at J to 0 bases, leaving 5 bases not matched to a gene. The germline CDR1 and CDR2 sequences are MNHEY and SMNVEV (reference sequence). This CDR3 is 15 amino acids long. The CDR3 nucleotides are TGTGCCAGCAGTCCGACGACAGGGGCTAACTATGGCTACACCTTC. Protein: CASSPTTGANYGYTF.

The V and J genes are TRBV5-1 and TRBJ2-1; D is unclear. The germline V and J ends were trimmed by 0 bases and 8 bases, with 3 bases remaining between them. The germline gives CDR1 SGHRS, CDR2 YFSETQ. The length of the CDR3 is 11 residues. CDR3 nucleotide sequence: TGCGCCAGCAGCTTGGAGGATGAGCAGTTCTTC. Translation: CASSLEDEQFF.

This chain uses TRBV19 with TRBJ1-1; D ambiguous. Germline assignment: CDR1 LNHDA and CDR2 SQIVND (reference sequence). V was pared by 6 bases and J by 3 bases, with 8 bases between. This CDR3 contains 12 residues. This CDR3 is CASRAQDTEAFF. The CDR3 nucleotides are TGTGCCAGTAGGGCCCAAGACACTGAAGCTTTCTTT.

CDR3 loop: CASSDPTDCIVAGSSNQPQHF. The CDR3 DNA reads as TGTGCCAGCAGTGACCCGACCGATTGTATTGTGGCAGGGTCTAGCAATCAGCCCCAGCATTTT. The chain uses TRBV6-4 and TRBJ1-5, with D perhaps matching TRBD1 (5 bases). CDR1 and CDR2 (germline): MRHNA, SNTAGT. This CDR3 spans 21 amino acids. V was cut by 2 bases and J by 0 bases, with 26 bases left in between.

This clone was seen a few times. The genes are TRBV11-2 and TRBJ1-1; D ambiguous. The CDR3 totals 12 residues. V gave up 6 bases and J gave up 0 bases, with 5 bases separating them. Germline V gene data show CDR1 as SGHAT and CDR2 as FQNNGV. The CDR3 DNA is TGTGCCAGCAGTCGGGTGAACACTGAAGCTTTCTTT. Translation: CASSRVNTEAFF.

This clone appeared a single time. The V and J genes are TRBV7-9 and TRBJ2-4, with 10 bases matching TRBD1. The CDR3 spans 17 residues. In germline, CDR1 is SEHNR, CDR2 FQNEAQ (reference sequence). The junction had 5 bases not matched to a gene; V was cut back by 1 base and J by 2 bases. The CDR3 region is CASSLVGTGVPKNIQYF. Here the CDR3 DNA reads TGTGCCAGCAGCTTAGTAGGGACAGGGGTCCCCAAAAACATTCAGTACTTC.

This clone was found once. The rearrangement links TRBV5-1 to TRBJ2-5; D is ambiguous. The end of the DNA fits TRBJ2-7 better, so the J call may be wrong. Per the germline V gene, CDR1 is SGHRS and CDR2 is YFSETQ. The CDR3 covers 15 residues. The CDR3, as DNA: TGCGCCAGCAGCTTGGTTTGGGGAATAGTCCACGAGCAGTACTTC. It specifies CASSLVWGIVHEQYF.

The CDR3 region has the DNA TGCAGCGTTGAGTTGACAGATTACGAGCAGTACTTC. It is translated as CSVELTDYEQYF. The chain carries TRBV29-1 and TRBJ2-7; D may be TRBD1 (5 bases). Trimming stripped 3 bases from V and 4 bases from J, with 10 bases between. CDR1 and CDR2 from the germline V gene are SQVTM and ANQGSEA. The CDR3 has 12 residues.

This chain uses TRBV19 with TRBJ2-1, with 7 positions matching TRBD2. Per the germline V gene, CDR1 is LNHDA and CDR2 is SQIVND (reference sequence). The CDR3 has 15 residues. The trim removed 9 bases at V and 0 bases at J, leaving 8 bases unmatched. The CDR3 here is CASNWAGDSYNEQFF. CDR3 coding DNA: TGTGCCAGCAACTGGGCGGGAGACTCCTACAATGAGCAGTTCTTC. Together with reference TRBV19 and TRBJ2-1, the CDR3 gives the full variable domain: DGGITQSPKYLFRKEGQNVTLSCEQNLNHDAMYWYRQDPGQGLRLIYYSQIVNDFQKGDIAEGYSVSREKKESFPLTVTSAQKNPTAFYLCASNWAGDSYNEQFFGPGTRLTVL.

The chain uses TRBV6-5 and TRBJ2-5; the match to TRBD1 covers 12 bases. This CDR3 has 15 residues. Germline loops: CDR1 MNHEY, CDR2 SVGAGI. Losses at the gene ends were 4 bases for V and 4 bases for J; bases not matched to a gene: 4. The CDR3 is CASSWDRGRGETQYF. CDR3 coding DNA: TGTGCCAGCAGTTGGGACAGGGGGCGCGGAGAGACCCAGTACTTC.

This clone was recorded once. This chain joins TRBV18 and TRBJ2-4, with TRBD1 matching over 7 bases. J gave up 1 base and V 6 bases, and 6 bases lay outside the gene matches. This CDR3 is 15 amino acids long. Germline V CDR1 and CDR2: KGHSH, LQKENI. This chain's CDR3 is CASSSGGAAKNIQYF. For the CDR3, the DNA is TGTGCCAGCTCCTCAGGGGGTGCGGCCAAAAACATTCAGTACTTC.

The chain links TRBV27 to TRBJ2-3; no clear D. V lost 3 bases and J lost 6, with 7 bases in between. The CDR3 runs to 12 residues. Germline CDR1 is MNHEY and CDR2 is SMNVEV (reference sequence). CDR3 sequence: CASSLPGDTQYF. The DNA of the CDR3 is TGTGCCAGCAGTTTGCCCGGGGATACGCAGTATTTT.

The V and J genes are TRBV10-3 and TRBJ1-2; TRBD1 matches at 10 bases. This CDR3 spans 15 amino acids. Germline loops: CDR1 ENHRY, CDR2 SYGVKD. The V and J ends lost 3 bases and 5 bases, in that order; junction bases with no gene match: 6. In nucleotides, the CDR3 is TGTGCCATCAGTGACCCGGGACAGGGGATTTATGGCTACACCTTC. Residues: CAISDPGQGIYGYTF.

This sequence joins TRBV11-2 and TRBJ1-1; D is unclear. CDR3 length: 14 amino acids. Germline loops: CDR1 SGHAT, CDR2 FQNNGV. Trimming removed 2 bases from V and 6 bases from J, with 13 bases in between. CDR3 bases: TGTGCCAGCAGCTTAACAATGGGATCACCTGAAGCTTTCTTT. Residues: CASSLTMGSPEAFF.

This clone showed up just once. This chain joins TRBV18 and TRBJ1-1; D uncertain. Germline CDR1 KGHSH, CDR2 LQKENI. Between the trimmed V and J ends, which lost 3 bases and 6 bases, there was a span of 8 bases. This CDR3 is built from 12 residues. The CDR3 sequence: CASSPISSEAFF. The CDR3 DNA is TGTGCCAGCTCACCCATAAGCTCTGAAGCTTTCTTT.